Presented here are 9 T cell receptor beta chains from one specimen sequenced in a study of blood T cell repertoires in COVID-19. Clones were sequenced by immunoSEQ multiplex PCR, and TCRdb holds only the in-frame ones, with some missing. The data contain about 230,000 clones, around 84% of them singletons. Sequencing input: peripheral blood. Receptor source: a middle-aged man who had recovered from COVID-19.

This rearrangement joins TRBV5-4 to TRBJ2-4; D not certain. This CDR3 region has 15 residues. In germline, CDR1 is SGHNT, CDR2 YYREEE (reference sequence). V was pared by 2 bases and J by 8 bases, with 17 bases between. In DNA, the CDR3 is TGTGCCAGCAGCTTAACCGGAGAATTTGACTACATTCAGTACTTC. Encoded protein: CASSLTGEFDYIQYF. The full variable domain, completed using reference TRBV5-4 and TRBJ2-4, is ETGVTQSPTHLIKTRGQQVTLRCSSQSGHNTVSWYQQALGQGPQFIFQYYREEENGRGNFPPRFSGLQFPNYSSELNVNALELDDSALYLCASSLTGEFDYIQYFGAGTRLSVL.

This chain uses TRBV5-1 with TRBJ2-1; TRBD1 agrees at 7 bases. The germline CDR1 and CDR2 sequences are SGHRS and YFSETQ. This CDR3 is 14 amino acids long. Unmatched junction bases numbered 2, after V lost 0 bases and J lost 5 bases. The DNA for the CDR3 is TGCGCCAGCAGCTTGGGACAGGGTAACAATGAGCAGTTCTTC. Amino acids: CASSLGQGNNEQFF. Filled out from reference TRBV5-1 and TRBJ2-1, the complete variable domain reads KAGVTQTPRYLIKTRGQQVTLSCSPISGHRSVSWYQQTPGQGLQFLFEYFSETQRNKGNFPGRFSGRQFSNSRSEMNVSTLELGDSALYLCASSLGQGNNEQFFGPGTRLTVL.

This chain connects TRBV5-1 to TRBJ2-5, with 11 bases lining up with TRBD1. The CDR3 contains 17 residues. Germline assignment: CDR1 SGHRS and CDR2 YFSETQ. V was clipped by 4 bases and J by 3 bases; unmatched bases: 11. CDR3 nucleotides: TGCGCCAGCAGCCCTAACCCCCGGACAGGGGGCGAAGAGACCCAGTACTTC. This translates into CASSPNPRTGGEETQYF.

As to this clone: Within the sample, other DNA sequences also encode this same CDR3. The V gene is TRBV10-3, the J gene TRBJ2-3; possibly TRBD2 for D (5 bases). Germline V lookup: CDR1 ENHRY, CDR2 SYGVKD. This CDR3 is 11 amino acids long. V shed 6 bases and J shed 4 bases, with 5 bases lying between them. CDR3 sequence reads: CAISGADTQYF. In nucleotides, the CDR3 is TGTGCCATCAGCGGGGCAGATACGCAGTATTTT.

The CDR3 nucleotides are TGTGCCAGCAGTGAATCTCGCGGGAGCTCCTACGAGCAGTACTTC. Encoded protein: CASSESRGSSYEQYF. The chain has TRBV6-1 and TRBJ2-7; TRBD2 matches 7 bases. The CDR3 extends over 15 amino acids. Germline trimming cut 2 bases from V and 0 bases from J; bases unmatched to any gene: 4. Germline V CDR1 and CDR2: MNHNS, SASEGT.

CDR3 amino acids: CASTLTRRRLAGLYNEQFF. The CDR3 nucleotides are TGTGCCAGCACCCTCACCCGAAGGCGGCTAGCGGGACTTTACAATGAGCAGTTCTTC. V gene TRBV11-3 combines with J gene TRBJ2-1, with 9 bases fitting TRBD2. Germline V CDR1 and CDR2: SGHNT, YENEEA. The CDR3 is 19 amino acids. After removal of 7 bases from V and 4 bases from J, the junction contained 20 bases not matched to a gene.

This chain joins TRBV10-3 and TRBJ1-4; a possible D gene is TRBD1 (5 bases). Between the trimmed V and J ends, which lost 4 bases and 8 bases, there was a span of 8 bases. Germline CDR1 reads ENHRY; CDR2 reads SYGVKD. This CDR3 region has 12 residues. The CDR3 bases are TGTGCCATCAGTGGGGGGGGAGAAAAACTGTTTTTT. Its translation: CAISGGGEKLFF.

The chain joins TRBV5-1 to TRBJ2-7; 8 bases align to TRBD1. The CDR3 is 13 residues long. Losses at the gene ends were 7 bases for V and 2 bases for J; bases not matched to a gene: 5. Per the germline V gene, CDR1 is SGHRS and CDR2 is YFSETQ. Written as DNA, the CDR3 is TGCGCCAGCTCGCAGGGGGCGACCTACGAGCAGTACTTC. This sequence encodes CASSQGATYEQYF. Combining the CDR3 with reference TRBV5-1 and TRBJ2-7 gives the whole variable domain KAGVTQTPRYLIKTRGQQVTLSCSPISGHRSVSWYQQTPGQGLQFLFEYFSETQRNKGNFPGRFSGRQFSNSRSEMNVSTLELGDSALYLCASSQGATYEQYFGPGTRLTVT.

In nucleotides, the CDR3 is TGTGCCAGCAACACATTAGACAGGCCAATGGGGCCCCAGCATTTT. It yields the protein CASNTLDRPMGPQHF. The chain employs TRBV27 and TRBJ1-5, with a possible D match to TRBD1 (6 bases). This CDR3 has 15 residues. Germline V gene data show CDR1 as MNHEY and CDR2 as SMNVEV (reference sequence). V was clipped by 7 bases and J by 9 bases, with 22 bases between them.